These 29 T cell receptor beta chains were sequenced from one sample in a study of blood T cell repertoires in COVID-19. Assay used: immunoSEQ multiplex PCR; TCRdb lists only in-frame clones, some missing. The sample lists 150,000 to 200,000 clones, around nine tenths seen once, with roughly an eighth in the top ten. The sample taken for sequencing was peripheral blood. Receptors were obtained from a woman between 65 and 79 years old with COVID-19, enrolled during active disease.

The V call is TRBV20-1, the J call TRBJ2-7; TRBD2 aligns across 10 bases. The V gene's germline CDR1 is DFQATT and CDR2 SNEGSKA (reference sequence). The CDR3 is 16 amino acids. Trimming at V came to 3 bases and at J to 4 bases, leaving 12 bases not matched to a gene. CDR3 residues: CSASGGLADWGYEQYF. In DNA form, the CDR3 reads TGCAGTGCTAGTGGAGGACTAGCGGACTGGGGGTACGAGCAGTACTTC.

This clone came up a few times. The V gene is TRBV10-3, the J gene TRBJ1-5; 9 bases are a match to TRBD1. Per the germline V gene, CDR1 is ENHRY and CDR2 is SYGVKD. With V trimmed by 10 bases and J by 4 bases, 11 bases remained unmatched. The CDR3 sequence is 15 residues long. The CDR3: CATKGQGDPNQPQHF. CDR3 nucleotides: TGTGCCACAAAGGGACAGGGAGATCCTAATCAGCCCCAGCATTTT.

CDR3 in amino acids: CASRGGRAYEQYF. The CDR3 DNA reads TGTGCCAGCAGGGGGGGAAGGGCCTACGAGCAGTACTTC. The V gene is TRBV12-3 or TRBV12-4, the J gene TRBJ2-7, with a tentative D call TRBD2 (6 bases). With 6 bases removed from V and 2 bases from J, the gap between germline ends came to 11 bases. The length of the CDR3 is 13 residues.

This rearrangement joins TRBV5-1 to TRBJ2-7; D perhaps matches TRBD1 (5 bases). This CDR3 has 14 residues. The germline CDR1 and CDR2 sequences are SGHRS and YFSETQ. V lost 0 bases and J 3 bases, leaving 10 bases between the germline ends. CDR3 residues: CASSLDDRNYEQYF. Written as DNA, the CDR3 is TGCGCCAGCAGCTTGGACGACAGAAACTACGAGCAGTACTTC.

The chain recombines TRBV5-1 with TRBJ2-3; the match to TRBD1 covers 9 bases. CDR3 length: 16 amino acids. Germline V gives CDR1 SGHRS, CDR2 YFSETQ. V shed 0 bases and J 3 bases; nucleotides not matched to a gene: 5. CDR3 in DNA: TGCGCCAGCAGCTTGGCCTTGACAGGGGGTACAGATACGCAGTATTTT. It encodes CASSLALTGGTDTQYF.

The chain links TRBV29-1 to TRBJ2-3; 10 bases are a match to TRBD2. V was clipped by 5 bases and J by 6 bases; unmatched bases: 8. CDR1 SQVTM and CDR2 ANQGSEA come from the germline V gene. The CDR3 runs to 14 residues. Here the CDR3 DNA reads TGCAGCGTTCTGCCTAGCGGGAGTGCTGATACGCAGTATTTT. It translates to CSVLPSGSADTQYF.

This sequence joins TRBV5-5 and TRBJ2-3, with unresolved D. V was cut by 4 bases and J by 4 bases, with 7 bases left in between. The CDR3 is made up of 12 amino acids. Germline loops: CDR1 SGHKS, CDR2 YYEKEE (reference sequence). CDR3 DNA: TGTGCCAGCAGCCTTCTTGCAGATACGCAGTATTTT. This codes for CASSLLADTQYF.

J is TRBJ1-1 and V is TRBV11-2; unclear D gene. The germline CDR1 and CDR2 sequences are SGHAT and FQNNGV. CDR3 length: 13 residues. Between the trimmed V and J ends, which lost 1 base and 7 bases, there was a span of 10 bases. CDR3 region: CASSLGTGFEAFF. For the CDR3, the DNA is TGTGCCAGCAGCTTAGGTACGGGTTTTGAAGCTTTCTTT.

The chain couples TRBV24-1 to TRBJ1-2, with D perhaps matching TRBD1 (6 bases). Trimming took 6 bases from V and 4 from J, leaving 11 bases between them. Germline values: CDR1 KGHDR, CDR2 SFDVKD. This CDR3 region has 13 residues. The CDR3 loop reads CATSLGAPYGYTF. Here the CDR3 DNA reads TGTGCCACCAGTTTGGGGGCCCCCTATGGCTACACCTTC.

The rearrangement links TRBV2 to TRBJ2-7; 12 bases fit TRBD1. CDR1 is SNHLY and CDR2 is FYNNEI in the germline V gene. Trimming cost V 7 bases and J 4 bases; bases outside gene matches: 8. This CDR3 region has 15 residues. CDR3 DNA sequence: TGTGCCAGCAAATCCCCGGGACAGGGGGCTTACGAGCAGTACTTC. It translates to CASKSPGQGAYEQYF.

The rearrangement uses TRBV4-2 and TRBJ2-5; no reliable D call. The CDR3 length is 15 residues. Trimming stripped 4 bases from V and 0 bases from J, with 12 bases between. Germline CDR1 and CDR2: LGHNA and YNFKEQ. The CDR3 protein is CASSPQNIHQETQYF. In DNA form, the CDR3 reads TGTGCCAGCAGCCCGCAGAACATCCACCAAGAGACCCAGTACTTC.

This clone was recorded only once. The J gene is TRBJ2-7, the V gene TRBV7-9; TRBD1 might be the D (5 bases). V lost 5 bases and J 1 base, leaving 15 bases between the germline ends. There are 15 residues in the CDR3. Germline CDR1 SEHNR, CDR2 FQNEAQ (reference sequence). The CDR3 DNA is TGTGCCAGCAGCCTAGTGACAGAGCCTTCCTACGAGCAGTACTTC. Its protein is CASSLVTEPSYEQYF.

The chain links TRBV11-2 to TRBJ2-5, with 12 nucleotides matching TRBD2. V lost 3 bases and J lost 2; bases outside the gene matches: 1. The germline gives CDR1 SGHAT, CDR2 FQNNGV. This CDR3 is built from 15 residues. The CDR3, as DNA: TGTGCCAGCAGCTTTCTAGCGGGAGGGCAAGAGACCCAGTACTTC. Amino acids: CASSFLAGGQETQYF.

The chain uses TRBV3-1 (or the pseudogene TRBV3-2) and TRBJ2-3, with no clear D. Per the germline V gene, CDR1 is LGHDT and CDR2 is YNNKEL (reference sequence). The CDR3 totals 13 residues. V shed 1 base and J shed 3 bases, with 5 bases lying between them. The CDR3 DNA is TGTGCCAGCAGCCAAGGGGCGACAGATACGCAGTATTTT. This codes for CASSQGATDTQYF.

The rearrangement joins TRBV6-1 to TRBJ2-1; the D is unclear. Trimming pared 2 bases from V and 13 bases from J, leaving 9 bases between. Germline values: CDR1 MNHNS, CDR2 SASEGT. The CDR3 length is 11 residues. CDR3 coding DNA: TGTGCCAGCAGTGAACGGTGGTCTCAGTTCTTC. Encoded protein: CASSERWSQFF.

CDR3 residues: CAWSARGNQPQHF. CDR3 in DNA: TGTGCCTGGAGTGCGCGTGGCAATCAGCCCCAGCATTTT. V is TRBV30 and J is TRBJ1-5; no reliable D call. The V end lost 1 base, the J end lost 2 bases, and 6 bases lay between the germline ends. The CDR3 length is 13 residues. CDR1 GTSNPN and CDR2 SVGIG come from the germline V gene (reference sequence).

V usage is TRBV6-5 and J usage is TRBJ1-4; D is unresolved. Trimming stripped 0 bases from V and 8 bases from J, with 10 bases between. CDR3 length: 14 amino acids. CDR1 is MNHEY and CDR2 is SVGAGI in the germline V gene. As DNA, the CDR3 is TGTGCCAGCAGTTACTCAGGGCGGGGAGAAAAACTGTTTTTT. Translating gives CASSYSGRGEKLFF.

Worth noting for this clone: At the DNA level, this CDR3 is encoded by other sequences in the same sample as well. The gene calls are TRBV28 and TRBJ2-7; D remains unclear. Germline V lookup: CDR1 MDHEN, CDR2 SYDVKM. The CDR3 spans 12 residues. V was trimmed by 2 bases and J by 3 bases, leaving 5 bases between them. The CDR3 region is CASSLQFYEQYF. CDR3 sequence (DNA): TGTGCCAGCAGTTTACAATTCTACGAGCAGTACTTC. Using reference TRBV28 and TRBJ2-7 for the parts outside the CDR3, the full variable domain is DVKVTQSSRYLVKRTGEKVFLECVQDMDHENMFWYRQDPGLGLRLIYFSYDVKMKEKGDIPEGYSVSREKKERFSLILESASTNQTSMYLCASSLQFYEQYFGPGTRLTVT.

The CDR3 reads CASSSTTGEIGQPQHF. The CDR3 coding sequence is TGTGCCAGCAGTTCTACTACAGGGGAAATTGGTCAGCCCCAGCATTTT. This chain links TRBV28 with TRBJ1-5; the match to TRBD1 covers 7 bases. Germline V gene sequence: CDR1 MDHEN, CDR2 SYDVKM. Unmatched junction bases numbered 12, after V lost 4 bases and J lost 6 bases. The CDR3 is 16 residues long.

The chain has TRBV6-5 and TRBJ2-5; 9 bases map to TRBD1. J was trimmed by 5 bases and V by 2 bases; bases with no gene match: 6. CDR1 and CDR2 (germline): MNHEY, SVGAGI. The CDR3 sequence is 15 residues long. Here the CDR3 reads CASSYLPGTGETQYF. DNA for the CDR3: TGTGCCAGCAGTTACCTCCCCGGGACAGGGGAGACCCAGTACTTC.

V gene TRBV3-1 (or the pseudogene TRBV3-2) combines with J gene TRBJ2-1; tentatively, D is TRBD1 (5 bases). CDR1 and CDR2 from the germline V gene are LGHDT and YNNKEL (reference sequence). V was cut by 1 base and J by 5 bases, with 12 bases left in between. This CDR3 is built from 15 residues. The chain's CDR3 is CASSQVGQGNNEQFF. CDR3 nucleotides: TGTGCCAGCAGCCAAGTGGGGCAGGGAAACAATGAGCAGTTCTTC.

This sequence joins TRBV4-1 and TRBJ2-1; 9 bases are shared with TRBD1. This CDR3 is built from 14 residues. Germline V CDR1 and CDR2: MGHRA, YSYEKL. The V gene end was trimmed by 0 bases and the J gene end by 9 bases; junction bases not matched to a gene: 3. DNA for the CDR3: TGCGCCAGCAGCCAAGAGGGACAGGGAATTGAGCAGTTCTTC. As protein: CASSQEGQGIEQFF.

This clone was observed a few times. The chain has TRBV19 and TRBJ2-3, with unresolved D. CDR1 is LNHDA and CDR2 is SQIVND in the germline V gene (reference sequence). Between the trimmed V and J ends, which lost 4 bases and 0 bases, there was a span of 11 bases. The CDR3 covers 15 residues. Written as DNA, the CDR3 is TGTGCCAGTAGTAGGCTGTCGCCGAGCACAGATACGCAGTATTTT. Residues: CASSRLSPSTDTQYF.

CDR3 bases: TGCAGCGGGACCTCAGGAGGGGCCTATGGCTACACCTTC. It is translated as CSGTSGGAYGYTF. The J gene is TRBJ1-2, the V gene TRBV29-1; the D gene is possibly TRBD1 (5 bases). Trimming removed 7 bases at V and 4 bases at J, with 16 bases between. This CDR3 has 13 amino acids. In germline, CDR1 is SQVTM, CDR2 ANQGSEA.

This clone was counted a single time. The CDR3 reads CASSLEQGTGELFF. CDR3 coding DNA: TGTGCCAGCAGCTTAGAGCAGGGGACCGGGGAGCTGTTTTTT. This chain uses TRBV11-2 with TRBJ2-2, with TRBD1 as a possible D gene (6 bases). V lost 0 bases, J lost 5 bases, and 7 bases lay in between. The CDR3 contains 14 residues. The germline gives CDR1 SGHAT, CDR2 FQNNGV.

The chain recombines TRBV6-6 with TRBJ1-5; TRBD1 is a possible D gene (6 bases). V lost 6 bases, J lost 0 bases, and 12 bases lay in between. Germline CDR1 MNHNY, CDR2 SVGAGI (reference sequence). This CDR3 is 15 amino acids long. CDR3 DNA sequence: TGTGCCAGCAGCCCAACCAGGGGTAGCAATCAGCCCCAGCATTTT. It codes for CASSPTRGSNQPQHF.

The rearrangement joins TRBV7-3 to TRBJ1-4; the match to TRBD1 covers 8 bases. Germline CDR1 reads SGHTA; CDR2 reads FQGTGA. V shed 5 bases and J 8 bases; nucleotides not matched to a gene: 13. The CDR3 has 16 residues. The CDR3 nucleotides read TGTGCCAGCAGCGGCCCGGAACAGGGGGAGCGCGAAAAACTGTTTTTT. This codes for CASSGPEQGEREKLFF.

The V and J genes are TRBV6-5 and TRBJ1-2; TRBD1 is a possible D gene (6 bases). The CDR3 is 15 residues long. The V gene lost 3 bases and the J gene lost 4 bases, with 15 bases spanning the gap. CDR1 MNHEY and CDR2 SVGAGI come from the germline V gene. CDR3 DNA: TGTGCCAGCAGTTATTACGACAGGATTACCTATGGCTACACCTTC. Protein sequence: CASSYYDRITYGYTF.

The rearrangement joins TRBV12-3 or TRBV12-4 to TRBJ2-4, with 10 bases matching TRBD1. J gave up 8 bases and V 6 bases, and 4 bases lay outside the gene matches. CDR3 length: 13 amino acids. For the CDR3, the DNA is TGTGCCAGCAGGGAAGGGACAGGGGACATTCAGTACTTC. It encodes CASREGTGDIQYF.